This T cell receptor beta chain was retrieved from a study of T cell changes during pregnancy in multiple sclerosis. The assay was immunoSEQ multiplex PCR, and TCRdb's table has in-frame clones only and misses some. The table lists around 100,000 clones, about 90% of them singletons, with 0.9% to 0.95% in the top ten. Germline V lookup: CDR1 SGHRS, CDR2 YFSETQ. Losses at the gene ends were 2 bases for V and 3 bases for J; bases not matched to a gene: 7. The CDR3 length is 15 residues. The chain joins TRBV5-1 to TRBJ2-5; 7 bases fit TRBD1. This TCR was sampled from a female donor with multiple sclerosis, enrolled in a pregnancy study. Sequencing used peripheral blood, obtained after pregnancy. The CDR3 DNA reads as TGCGCCAGCAGCTTAAACCCGGGACAGAAAGAGACCCAGTACTTC. Its protein product is CASSLNPGQKETQYF.